These T cell receptor beta chains were read from a single sample in a study of OX40 agonist ivuxolimab in advanced cancers. Only in-frame clones appear in the TCRdb table, and some are missing; sequencing was by immunoSEQ multiplex PCR. The data hold fewer than 85,000 clones, with approximately 80% observed a single time. Sequenced material: CD4+ or CD8+ T cells sorted from blood, taken in a trial of the OX40 agonist ivuxolimab. These receptor sequences come from an adult with an advanced solid tumor such as melanoma, head and neck, liver or kidney cancer. CDR3s include the opening cysteine and the closing phenylalanine or tryptophan. A D gene is named only where the DNA matches it firmly. Size tells how often a clone was seen (once, few, many) or the class of an expanded clone, and some rows leave it out.

.	TRBV19	TRBJ1-2	once	TGTGCCAGTAGTATAAGTATCGGCTACACCTTC	CASSISIGYTF
TRBD1	TRBV28	TRBJ1-4	.	TGTGCCAGCAGTTTCTCCGGGACAGGGCCGGGAAAACTGTTTTTT	CASSFSGTGPGKLFF
.	TRBV5-1	TRBJ1-3	.	TGCGCCAGCAGCTTGGGAGGGATCTCTGGAAACACCATATATTTT	CASSLGGISGNTIYF
TRBD1	TRBV5-1	TRBJ1-1	.	TGCGCCAGCAGCTCTTTCGGACAGGGGGCAGGGACTGAAGCTTTCTTT	CASSSFGQGAGTEAFF
TRBD1	TRBV28	TRBJ1-1	.	TGTGCCAGCAGTTTGGAGACAGGGTGGGACACTGAAGCTTTCTTT	CASSLETGWDTEAFF
.	TRBV28	TRBJ2-7	.	TGTGCCAGCAGTCCCAACGTGGGGGGTTCTTACGAGCAGTACTTC	CASSPNVGGSYEQYF
.	TRBV5-4	TRBJ1-1	.	TGTGCCAGCAGCTACACAGTGAACACTGAAGCTTTCTTT	CASSYTVNTEAFF
TRBD1	TRBV5-4	TRBJ2-2	.	TGTGCCAGCAGCCGGACAGGGGGAGTCGGCCGGGAGCTGTTTTTT	CASSRTGGVGRELFF
TRBD1	TRBV6-5	TRBJ2-7	few	TGTGCCAGCAGTTACCAGCAGGGACAGGGTTACGAGCAGTACTTC	CASSYQQGQGYEQYF
TRBD1	TRBV6-5	TRBJ1-1	.	TGTGCCAGCAGTAGGGACAGAGAGAACACTGAAGCTTTCTTT	CASSRDRENTEAFF
TRBD1	TRBV5-1	TRBJ2-3	.	TGCGCCAGCAGCTTGGTCCCGACAGGGGTGAATGGAGATACGCAGTATTTT	CASSLVPTGVNGDTQYF
.	TRBV10-2	TRBJ1-1	.	TGCGCCAGCAGTGCAACAGCCAGGCTTGAAGCTTTCTTT	CASSATARLEAFF
.	TRBV28	TRBJ1-5	.	TGTGCCACAGTCCCGAGTTTGGGCAGCCAGCCCCAGCATTTT	CATVPSLGSQPQHF
TRBD1	TRBV2	TRBJ1-2	.	TGTGCCAGCAGTGGAGGGCTCGGAGGGGGCTCCCCCTATGGCTACACCTTC	CASSGGLGGGSPYGYTF
.	TRBV29-1	TRBJ2-6	.	TGCAGCGTTGAACAGGGGTTCGGGGCCAACGTCCTGACTTTC	CSVEQGFGANVLTF
.	TRBV5-1	TRBJ2-2	.	TGCGCCAGCAGCTTGGAGGGCATCGGGGAGCTGTTTTTT	CASSLEGIGELFF
.	TRBV28	TRBJ1-2	.	TGTGCCAGCACCCGTGGTGGAAACTATGGCTACACCTTC	CASTRGGNYGYTF
.	TRBV5-1	TRBJ1-2	.	TGCGCCAGCAGCTTGGTGTTTGGGGGGCGCCCGGGCCGGAGTTCCTATGGCTACACCTTC	CASSLVFGGRPGRSSYGYTF
TRBD1	TRBV7-3	TRBJ1-4	.	TGTGCCAGCAGCTTACCCGGGACAGGGGAGTTGAAACTGTTTTTT	CASSLPGTGELKLFF
TRBD2	TRBV6-4	TRBJ2-7	.	TGTGCCAGCAGAGGGACTAGCGGGAGGTTCCGCCGAGTGAGGGCGCGGTACTTC	CASRGTSGRFRRVRARYF
.	TRBV9	TRBJ1-3	.	TGTGCCAGCAGCCCAATGAGGGGAAACACCATATATTTT	CASSPMRGNTIYF
.	TRBV9	TRBJ2-5	.	TGTGCCAGCAGCGTAGGGCCTCAAGAGACCCAGTACTTC	CASSVGPQETQYF
TRBD1	TRBV6-1	TRBJ2-2	.	TGTGCCAGCAGTGAAGCCCCCGGACAGGGCAGGGGGACCGGGGAGCTGTTTTTT	CASSEAPGQGRGTGELFF
.	TRBV19	TRBJ2-3	once	TGTGCCAGTGCGACAGACACAGATACGCAGTATTTT	CASATDTDTQYF
TRBD1	TRBV2	TRBJ1-6	few	TGTGCCAGCAGACCCGACAGGGCGAGCTCCTATAATTCACCCCTCCACTTT	CASRPDRASSYNSPLHF
TRBD1	TRBV5-1	TRBJ1-2	.	TGCGCCAGCAGCTTGGCCGAGGGGGCTTATGGCTACACCTTC	CASSLAEGAYGYTF
.	TRBV5-4	TRBJ2-1	.	TGTGCCAGCAGCTTGATCCAGCGGGCCGACAATGAGCAGTTCTTC	CASSLIQRADNEQFF
.	TRBV7-2	TRBJ2-4	.	TGTGCCAGCAGCCCCCAGACTCGACCGCGAGCAGAGAAAAACATTCAGTACTTC	CASSPQTRPRAEKNIQYF
.	TRBV5-5	TRBJ1-1	few	TGTGCCAGCAGCTTGACTGGGACTGTGGAAAGGGCTTTCTTT	CASSLTGTVERAFF
.	TRBV7-2	TRBJ2-7	few	TGTGCCAGCAGCTTAGACCCCTACGAGCAGTACTTC	CASSLDPYEQYF
.	TRBV6-4	TRBJ1-5	.	TGTGCCAGCATGGAGGGATTTAGCAATCAGCCCCAGCATTTT	CASMEGFSNQPQHF
.	TRBV7-2	TRBJ1-1	.	TGTGCCAGCAGCTTAGGGAGGACAGTGCTCACTGAAGCTTTCTTT	CASSLGRTVLTEAFF
.	TRBV7-2	TRBJ1-2	.	TGTGCCAGCAGCTTAGCAGGGCCTAACTATGGCTACACCTTC	CASSLAGPNYGYTF
.	TRBV28	TRBJ1-3	.	TGTGCCAGCAGTTTAAGATGGGTCGCCTCTGGAAACACCATATATTTT	CASSLRWVASGNTIYF
TRBD1	TRBV7-8	TRBJ1-1	.	TGTGCCAGCAGCCCCAGGGGGTTGGCTGAAGCTTTCTTT	CASSPRGLAEAFF